Listed below are T cell receptor beta chains from one sample, sequenced in a study of blood T cells in healthy people across ages. Each CDR3 protein is one row after TCRdb ran MiXCR on the 5' RACE reads. The sample lists under 1,000,000 distinct CDR3 sequences; under 40% were seen once. Sequencing was done on a sample of blood. The receptors originated from a man younger than 30 in good health. The CDR3 runs from the conserved cysteine through the conserved F or W.

V gene: TRBV12-3/TRBV12-4
CDR3 protein: CASSLGGQVNEQFF

V gene: TRBV20-1
CDR3 protein: CSAREDRGSLNTEAFF

V gene: TRBV30
CDR3 protein: CAWGDGVQETQYF

V gene: TRBV11-2
CDR3 protein: CASSIRLAGNTDTQYF

V gene: TRBV6-5
CDR3 protein: CASSYPPRQGPSTDTQYF

V gene: TRBV9
CDR3 protein: CASNDRVYGYTF

V gene: TRBV7-2
CDR3 protein: CASSLAGTASFNEQYF

V gene: TRBV12-5
CDR3 protein: CASGPGGLQETQYF

V gene: TRBV27
CDR3 protein: CASSTGTSGGAYNEQFF

V gene: TRBV18
CDR3 protein: CASSGETSNQPQHF

V gene: TRBV28
CDR3 protein: CASSFAKEGYTF

V gene: TRBV7-2
CDR3 protein: CASSLLYTDTQYF

V gene: TRBV4-2
CDR3 protein: CASSQEYSRISGNTIYF

V gene: TRBV7-2
CDR3 protein: CASAQTLGGVGEQYF

V gene: TRBV6-6
CDR3 protein: CASSIGGLYNEQYF

V gene: TRBV2
CDR3 protein: CASSGKNQFF

V gene: TRBV2
CDR3 protein: CASSEVFGSSYEQYF

V gene: TRBV6-6
CDR3 protein: CASSKVDTGELFF

V gene: TRBV11-3
CDR3 protein: CASSSLPGGTVFF

V gene: TRBV20-1
CDR3 protein: CSARGGTGGLVGEAFF

V gene: TRBV27
CDR3 protein: CASSLGGTSNYEQYF

V gene: TRBV20-1
CDR3 protein: CSASGTPNSPLHF

V gene: TRBV21-1
CDR3 protein: CASSKARGGAKSFSNQPQHF

V gene: TRBV4-3
CDR3 protein: CASSQEPGAGNTEAFF

V gene: TRBV4-3
CDR3 protein: CASSQQLNNSPLHF

V gene: TRBV7-9
CDR3 protein: CASSQGGGDSPLHF

V gene: TRBV5-1
CDR3 protein: CASSLAPGRRLFF

V gene: TRBV6-6
CDR3 protein: CASRIRDRMNTEAFF

V gene: TRBV7-2
CDR3 protein: CASSFKGADTQYF

V gene: TRBV6-5
CDR3 protein: CAPAGNGSPLHF

V gene: TRBV7-2
CDR3 protein: CASSLDGPHRTQYF

V gene: TRBV7-2
CDR3 protein: CASSSTGGYGYTF